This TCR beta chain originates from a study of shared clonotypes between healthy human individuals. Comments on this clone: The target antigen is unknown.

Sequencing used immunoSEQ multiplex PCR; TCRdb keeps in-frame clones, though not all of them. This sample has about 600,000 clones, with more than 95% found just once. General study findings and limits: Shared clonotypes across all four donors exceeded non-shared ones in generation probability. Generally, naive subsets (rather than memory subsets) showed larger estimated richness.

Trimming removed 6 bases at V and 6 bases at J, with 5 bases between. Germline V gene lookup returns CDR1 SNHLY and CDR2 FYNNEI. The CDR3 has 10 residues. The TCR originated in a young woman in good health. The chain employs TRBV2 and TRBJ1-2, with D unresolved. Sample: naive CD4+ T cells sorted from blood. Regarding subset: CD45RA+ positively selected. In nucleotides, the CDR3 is TGTGCCAGCAGCCCCCATGGCTACACCTTC. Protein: CASSPHGYTF.